One and the same sample provided the 19 T cell receptor beta chains below, sequenced in a study of CD4+ T cells in melanoma. The data were produced by immunoSEQ multiplex PCR, yet TCRdb's version contains in-frame clones alone and is incomplete. The table has around 15,000 clones, less than 85% seen once. The sequenced sample was cells from a culture (not recorded whether cultured in vitro). Receptor source: a human donor with melanoma.

V and J are TRBV5-4 and TRBJ2-3, with D perhaps TRBD2 (7 bases). Trimming removed 3 bases at V and 8 bases at J, with 19 bases between. CDR3 size: 15 residues. The V gene's germline CDR1 is SGHNT and CDR2 YYREEE (reference sequence). In DNA, the CDR3 is TGTGCCAGCAGCTCGGAGGGGGGGGCCTGGGGTACGCAGTATTTT. Its protein is CASSSEGGAWGTQYF.

The chain links TRBV19 to TRBJ1-2, with 8 bases identical to TRBD1. CDR3 size: 13 residues. With V trimmed by 10 bases and J by 8 bases, 12 bases remained unmatched. The V gene's germline CDR1 is LNHDA and CDR2 SQIVND (reference sequence). The CDR3 is CATTGTGLGGYTF. CDR3 DNA: TGTGCCACCACGGGGACAGGACTTGGCGGCTACACCTTC.

This sequence joins TRBV11-1 and TRBJ1-4; D is possibly TRBD1 (5 bases). CDR3 length: 17 amino acids. Trimming took off 1 base at V and 0 bases at J, with 12 bases between the two ends. Germline lookup yields CDR1 SGHAT and CDR2 FQDESV (reference sequence). CDR3 sequence: CASSLEGTPTTNEKLFF. In DNA, the CDR3 is TGTGCCAGCAGCTTAGAAGGGACCCCTACAACTAATGAAAAACTGTTTTTT.

This sequence joins TRBV6-5 and TRBJ1-1; 7 bases are shared with TRBD1. The CDR3 runs to 14 residues. The germline gives CDR1 MNHEY, CDR2 SVGAGI. The trim removed 2 bases at V and 4 bases at J, leaving 4 bases unmatched. The CDR3 here is CASSYGGGFTEAFF. In DNA, the CDR3 is TGTGCCAGCAGTTACGGAGGGGGCTTCACTGAAGCTTTCTTT.

The chain employs TRBV6-5 and TRBJ2-3; TRBD2 is a possible D gene (5 bases). CDR3 length: 11 residues. Germline CDR1 and CDR2: MNHEY and SVGAGI. CDR3 in DNA: TGTGCTACCACGAGGGCAGATACGCAGTATTTT. Protein product: CATTRADTQYF.

This chain joins TRBV27 and TRBJ2-4, with 7 bases that match TRBD1. The CDR3 length is 14 residues. Germline V CDR1 and CDR2: MNHEY, SMNVEV (reference sequence). Unmatched junction bases numbered 10, after V lost 8 bases and J lost 6 bases. The CDR3 DNA is TGTGCCAGCCACCTCGGTCCAGGGGGAAACATTCAGTACTTC. Protein: CASHLGPGGNIQYF.

This rearrangement joins TRBV27 to TRBJ2-7; the D is unclear. The CDR3 extends over 14 amino acids. V lost 2 bases and J lost 5, with 13 bases in between. Germline loops: CDR1 MNHEY, CDR2 SMNVEV (reference sequence). The CDR3 region is CASSLSAARNEQYF. CDR3 nucleotides: TGTGCCAGCAGTTTAAGCGCAGCCCGAAACGAGCAGTACTTC.

A note on this clone: An end of the junction does not agree with germline; a read error may underlie this. Other DNA sequences of this sample code for an identical CDR3. The chain is built from TRBV4-1 and TRBJ1-6; D unresolved. Germline V gene sequence: CDR1 MGHRA, CDR2 YSYEKL. The CDR3 extends over 12 amino acids. CDR3 bases: TGCGCCAGCAGCCGCGGGAATTCCCCCCTCCACTTT. This sequence encodes CASSRGNSPLHF.

The J gene is TRBJ2-5, the V gene TRBV10-3; D possibly corresponds to TRBD1 (6 bases). The CDR3 extends over 13 amino acids. Trimming cost V 9 bases and J 5 bases, with 16 bases left between them. CDR1 is ENHRY and CDR2 is SYGVKD in the germline V gene. For the CDR3, the DNA is TGTGCCATTACAGGGTCACTCGGGGAGACCCAGTACTTC. Amino acids: CAITGSLGETQYF.

The DNA for the CDR3 is TGTGCCAGCAGCTCGGACGATGGGACTAGCGGGGATACAGATACGCAGTATTTT. As protein: CASSSDDGTSGDTDTQYF. V gene TRBV7-6 combines with J gene TRBJ2-3; 13 bases are a match to TRBD2. V shed 4 bases and J 3 bases; nucleotides not matched to a gene: 10. CDR1 and CDR2 from the germline V gene are SGHVS and FNYEAQ. This CDR3 is 18 amino acids long.

This clone is categorized as medium-sized. This chain connects TRBV7-9 to TRBJ1-1; D gene ambiguous. Germline CDR1 reads SEHNR; CDR2 reads FQNEAQ (reference sequence). V was clipped by 2 bases and J by 7 bases, with 8 bases between them. The CDR3 sequence is 12 residues long. CDR3 amino acids: CASSLSLSEAFF. The CDR3 nucleotides are TGTGCCAGCAGCTTATCCCTTAGTGAAGCTTTCTTT. Based on the CDR3 plus reference TRBV7-9 and TRBJ1-1, the full variable domain is DTGVSQNPRHKITKRGQNVTFRCDPISEHNRLYWYRQTLGQGPEFLTYFQNEAQLEKSRLLSDRFSAERPKGSFSTLEIQRTEQGDSAMYLCASSLSLSEAFFGQGTRLTVV.

The rearrangement joins TRBV10-1 to TRBJ2-1; 7 bases align to TRBD2. The germline V gene has CDR1 WNHNN and CDR2 SYGVQD (reference sequence). The V gene end was trimmed by 3 bases and the J gene end by 12 bases; junction bases not matched to a gene: 14. CDR3 length equals 15 residues. The DNA of the CDR3 is TGCGCCAGCAGTGAATTTGGGGGGGGAAGTGGGTCGCAGTTCTTC. As protein: CASSEFGGGSGSQFF.

V and J are TRBV5-8 and TRBJ1-5; D gene unclear. The V gene's germline CDR1 is SGHTS and CDR2 YDEGEE. Trimming pared 4 bases from V and 0 bases from J, leaving 17 bases between. The CDR3 sequence is 17 residues long. For the CDR3, the DNA is TGTGCCAGCAGCCTTAACCGTGGTGGGTATAGCAATCAGCCCCAGCATTTT. It translates to CASSLNRGGYSNQPQHF.

V usage is TRBV14 and J usage is TRBJ1-5; the match to TRBD1 covers 9 bases. This CDR3 has 15 amino acids. The germline CDR1 and CDR2 sequences are SGHDN and FVKESK. Trimming at V came to 3 bases and at J to 7 bases, leaving 7 bases not matched to a gene. The CDR3 spells CASSQVGQGRQPQHF. The DNA for the CDR3 is TGTGCCAGCAGCCAGGTGGGACAGGGACGCCAGCCCCAGCATTTT.

This chain links TRBV10-3 with TRBJ1-3, with D uncertain. The ends were cut back, 6 bases at V and 2 bases at J, with 5 bases in the middle. The CDR3 has 12 residues. Germline assignment: CDR1 ENHRY and CDR2 SYGVKD. CDR3 coding DNA: TGTGCCATCAGCCGACCTGGAAACACCATATATTTT. It encodes CAISRPGNTIYF.

This clone is termed medium-sized. The chain uses TRBV5-4 and TRBJ1-6, with unresolved D. This CDR3 comprises 13 residues. Germline V gene sequence: CDR1 SGHNT, CDR2 YYREEE (reference sequence). Trimming removed 5 bases at V and 10 bases at J, with 13 bases between. Here the CDR3 DNA reads TGTGCCAGCAGGATGGGTAGCGAATCACCCCTCCACTTT. It translates to CASRMGSESPLHF. The full variable domain, rest sourced from reference TRBV5-4 and TRBJ1-6, is ETGVTQSPTHLIKTRGQQVTLRCSSQSGHNTVSWYQQALGQGPQFIFQYYREEENGRGNFPPRFSGLQFPNYSSELNVNALELDDSALYLCASRMGSESPLHFGNGTRLTVT.

CDR3 nucleotides: TGCGCCAGCAGGAGGGGAACAGGTTCCTACGAGCAGTACTTC. Translated: CASRRGTGSYEQYF. The V and J genes are TRBV5-1 and TRBJ2-7; D assignment may be TRBD1 or TRBD2 (5 bases each). The V gene lost 5 bases and the J gene lost 1 base, with 13 bases spanning the gap. The V gene's germline CDR1 is SGHRS and CDR2 YFSETQ. CDR3 length: 14 residues.

This clone was recorded a few times. The chain couples TRBV7-6 to TRBJ2-2, with D hard to call. CDR1 and CDR2 from the germline V gene are SGHVS and FNYEAQ. The CDR3 has 16 residues. The V and J ends lost 7 bases and 3 bases respectively, with 18 bases between them. The CDR3 sequence: CASTGGIEGDTGELFF. In DNA form, the CDR3 reads TGTGCCAGCACCGGTGGAATCGAAGGCGACACCGGGGAGCTGTTTTTT.

The chain is built from TRBV6-1 and TRBJ2-5, with no clear D. Germline V gene sequence: CDR1 MNHNS, CDR2 SASEGT. Between the trimmed V and J ends, which lost 6 bases and 2 bases, there was a span of 10 bases. This CDR3 is built from 13 residues. In DNA, the CDR3 is TGTGCCAGCAGACGCTCTACGCAAGAGACCCAGTACTTC. Translation gives CASRRSTQETQYF.